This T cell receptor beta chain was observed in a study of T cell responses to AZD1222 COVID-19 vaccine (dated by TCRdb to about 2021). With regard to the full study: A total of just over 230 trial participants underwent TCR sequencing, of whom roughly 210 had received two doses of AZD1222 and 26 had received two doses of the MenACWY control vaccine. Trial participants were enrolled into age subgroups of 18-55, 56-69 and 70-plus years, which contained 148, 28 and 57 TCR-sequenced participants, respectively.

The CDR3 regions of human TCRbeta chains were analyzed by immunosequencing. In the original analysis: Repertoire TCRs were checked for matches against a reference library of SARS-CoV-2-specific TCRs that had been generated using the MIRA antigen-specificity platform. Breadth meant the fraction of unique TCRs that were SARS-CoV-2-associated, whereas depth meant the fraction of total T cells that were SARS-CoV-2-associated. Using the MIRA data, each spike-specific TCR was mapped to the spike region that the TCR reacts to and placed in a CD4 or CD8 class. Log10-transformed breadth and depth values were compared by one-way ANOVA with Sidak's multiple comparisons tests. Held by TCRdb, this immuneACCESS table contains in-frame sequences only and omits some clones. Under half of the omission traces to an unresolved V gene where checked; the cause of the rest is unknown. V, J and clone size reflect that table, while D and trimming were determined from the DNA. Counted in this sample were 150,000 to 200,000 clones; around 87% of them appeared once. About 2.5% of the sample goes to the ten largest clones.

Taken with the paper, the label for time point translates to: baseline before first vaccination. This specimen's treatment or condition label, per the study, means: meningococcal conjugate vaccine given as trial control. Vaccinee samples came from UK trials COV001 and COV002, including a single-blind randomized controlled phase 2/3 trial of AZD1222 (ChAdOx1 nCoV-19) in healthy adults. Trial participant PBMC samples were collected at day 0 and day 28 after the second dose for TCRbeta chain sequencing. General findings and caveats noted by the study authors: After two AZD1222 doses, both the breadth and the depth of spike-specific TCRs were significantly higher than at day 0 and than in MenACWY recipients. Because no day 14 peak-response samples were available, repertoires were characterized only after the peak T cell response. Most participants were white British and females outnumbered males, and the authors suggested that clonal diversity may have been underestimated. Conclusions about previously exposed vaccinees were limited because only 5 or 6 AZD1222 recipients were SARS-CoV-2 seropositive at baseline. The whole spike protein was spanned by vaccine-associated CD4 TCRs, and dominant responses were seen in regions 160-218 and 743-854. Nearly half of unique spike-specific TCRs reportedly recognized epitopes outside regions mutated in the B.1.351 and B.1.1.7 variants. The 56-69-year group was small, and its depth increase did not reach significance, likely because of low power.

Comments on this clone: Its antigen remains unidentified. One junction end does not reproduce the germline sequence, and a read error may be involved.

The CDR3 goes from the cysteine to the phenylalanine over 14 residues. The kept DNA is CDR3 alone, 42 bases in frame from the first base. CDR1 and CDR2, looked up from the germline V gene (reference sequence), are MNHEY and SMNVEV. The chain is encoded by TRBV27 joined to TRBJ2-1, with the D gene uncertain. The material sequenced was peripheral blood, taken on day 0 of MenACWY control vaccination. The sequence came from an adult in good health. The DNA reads TGTGCCAGCAGTTTATCTCTCGGGTCCAATCAGCAGTTCTTC. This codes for CASSLSLGSNQQFF.